The 10 T cell receptor beta chains below all came from one sample that was sequenced in a study of Graves' ophthalmopathy and Graves' hyperthyroidism. RNA transcripts were the template, and TCR beta CDR3 regions were amplified from them. RT-PCR in the first round used HTBI primers; a second-round multiplex PCR followed. MiXCR was run by TCRdb on the multiplex PCR reads, yielding one entry per CDR3 protein. The sample contains hundreds of thousands of distinct CDR3 sequences, about 41% of which appear only once. The sequenced material came from peripheral blood. The receptors stem from an adult man with Graves' ophthalmopathy.

This rearrangement joins TRBV20-1 to TRBJ2-5; weak D call: TRBD1 (6 bases). Germline V CDR1 and CDR2: DFQATT, SNEGSKA (reference sequence). The CDR3 runs to 14 residues. V was clipped by 2 bases and J by 4 bases, with 14 bases between them. The CDR3, as DNA: TGCAGTGCTAGAAACAGGGCTTTTATAGAGACCCAGTACTTC. It specifies CSARNRAFIETQYF.

The rearrangement joins TRBV29-1 to TRBJ1-1, with D possibly being TRBD1 (6 bases). The CDR3 runs 12 residues. V was trimmed by 8 bases and J by 7 bases, leaving 17 bases between them. Germline V gene sequence: CDR1 SQVTM, CDR2 ANQGSEA. The CDR3 here is CSSTPGASEAFF. Here the CDR3 DNA reads TGCAGCTCCACCCCAGGGGCCAGTGAAGCTTTCTTT. Drawing the rest from reference TRBV29-1 and TRBJ1-1, the complete variable domain is SAVISQKPSRDICQRGTSLTIQCQVDSQVTMMFWYRQQPGQSLTLIATANQGSEATYESGFVIDKFPISRPNLTFSTLTVSNMSPEDSSIYLCSSTPGASEAFFGQGTRLTVV.

In DNA form, the CDR3 reads TGTGCCAGCAGCGTAGACGAGGGAAATTCACCCCTCCACTTT. Translation: CASSVDEGNSPLHF. The rearrangement uses TRBV2 and TRBJ1-6, with D unclear. CDR3 length: 14 residues. Germline V CDR1 and CDR2: SNHLY, FYNNEI. V was clipped by 6 bases and J by 7 bases, with 13 bases between them.

This clonotype turned up a few times. J is TRBJ2-5 and V is TRBV3-1; D is perhaps TRBD2 (6 bases). Trimming shortened V by 1 base and J by 5 bases, and 14 bases separated the two germline ends. Germline-derived CDR1 and CDR2 are LGHDT and YNNKEL (reference sequence). CDR3 size: 15 residues. The CDR3 DNA is TGTGCCAGCAGCCAAGCGCCACGTGGAGGGGAGACCCAGTACTTC. Translation gives CASSQAPRGGETQYF.

The chain links TRBV25-1 to TRBJ1-1; D is undetermined. Germline V gene data show CDR1 as MGHDK and CDR2 as SYGVNS. The CDR3 covers 14 residues. Trimming took 9 bases from V and 0 from J, leaving 14 bases between them. The CDR3 region has the DNA TGTGCCAGTACCCGAGTCGGCGTGAACACTGAAGCTTTCTTT. Protein sequence: CASTRVGVNTEAFF.

This clonotype has only one observation. V gene TRBV7-9 combines with J gene TRBJ2-3; 9 bases match TRBD2. The V and J ends lost 0 bases and 8 bases, in that order; junction bases with no gene match: 3. Germline loops: CDR1 SEHNR, CDR2 FQNEAQ (reference sequence). This CDR3 region has 14 residues. CDR3 DNA: TGTGCCAGCAGCTTAGCTAGCGGGGGCCCTACGCAGTATTTT. It is translated as CASSLASGGPTQYF.

The J gene is TRBJ1-2, the V gene TRBV20-1; tentative D call: TRBD1 (6 bases). The CDR3 sequence is 14 residues long. CDR1 DFQATT and CDR2 SNEGSKA come from the germline V gene (reference sequence). Trimming removed 3 bases from V and 4 bases from J, with 15 bases in between. For the CDR3, the DNA is TGCAGTGCTAGGGCAGGGGATGTGGGCTATGGCTACACCTTC. Its protein is CSARAGDVGYGYTF.

A word on this clonotype: An end of the junction does not agree with germline; a read error may underlie this. The J gene is TRBJ1-1, the V gene TRBV29-1, with D maybe TRBD1 (6 bases). Germline V gene data show CDR1 as SQVTM and CDR2 as ANQGSEA. CDR3 size: 14 residues. This CDR3 reads CSVEDGQSNTEAYF. The CDR3 coding sequence is TGCAGCGTTGAGGACGGACAGTCGAACACTGAAGCTTACTTT.

For this clonotype: The germline gene is not matched at one end of the junction; a read error may be the cause. The CDR3 DNA sequence: TGTGCCAGCAGTTTATCCGCGGGGGCCAACGTCCCGACTTTC. Translated: CASSLSAGANVPTF. This chain joins TRBV12-3 or TRBV12-4 and TRBJ2-6; the D gene is possibly TRBD2 (7 bases). This CDR3 has 14 residues.

This clonotype was observed many times. The chain is built from TRBV12-3 or TRBV12-4 and TRBJ1-1; 12 bases line up with TRBD1. The CDR3 extends over 14 amino acids. J gave up 4 bases and V 6 bases, and 3 bases lay outside the gene matches. The CDR3 reads CASRLGQGATEAFF. CDR3 DNA sequence: TGTGCCAGCAGACTGGGACAGGGGGCCACTGAAGCTTTCTTT.